This T cell receptor (beta chain) is drawn from a study of T cell changes during pregnancy in multiple sclerosis. Trimming removed 6 bases at V and 5 bases at J, with 20 bases between. There are 16 residues in the CDR3. Germline V gives CDR1 MDHEN, CDR2 SYDVKM. The repertoire was sequenced with immunoSEQ multiplex PCR; TCRdb's copy has only in-frame clones and lacks some. The sample consists of 45,000 to 60,000 clones, approximately 90% of them appearing once. This clonotype was obtained from a female donor with multiple sclerosis, enrolled in a pregnancy study. The source was peripheral blood, collected in the first trimester of pregnancy. The chain carries TRBV28 and TRBJ1-5; D gene unclear. CDR3 DNA sequence: TGTGCCAGCAGGGACGACACGGGAGGGCCCCATCAGCCCCAGCATTTT. Its protein product is CASRDDTGGPHQPQHF. Together with reference TRBV28 and TRBJ1-5, the CDR3 gives the full variable domain: DVKVTQSSRYLVKRTGEKVFLECVQDMDHENMFWYRQDPGLGLRLIYFSYDVKMKEKGDIPEGYSVSREKKERFSLILESASTNQTSMYLCASRDDTGGPHQPQHFGDGTRLSIL.